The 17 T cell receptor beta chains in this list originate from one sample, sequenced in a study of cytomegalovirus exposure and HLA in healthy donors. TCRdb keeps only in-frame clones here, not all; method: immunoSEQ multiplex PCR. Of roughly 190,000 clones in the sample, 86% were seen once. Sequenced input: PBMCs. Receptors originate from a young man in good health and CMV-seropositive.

The DNA of the CDR3 is TGTGCCAGCAGCCCGCGCACAGGGGTCGAGAATTCACCCCTCCACTTT. Residues: CASSPRTGVENSPLHF. This chain connects TRBV5-5 to TRBJ1-6, with 7 bases that match TRBD1. This CDR3 has 16 residues. V lost 4 bases, J lost 7 bases, and 11 bases stayed unmatched. The germline gives CDR1 SGHKS, CDR2 YYEKEE (reference sequence).

CDR3 coding DNA: TGTGCCAGCAGCCCCGGGGTAGCTAACCAAGAGACCCAGTACTTC. Translated: CASSPGVANQETQYF. The gene calls are TRBV6-6 and TRBJ2-5; maybe TRBD2 (5 bases). The length of the CDR3 is 15 residues. V lost 6 bases and J 0 bases, leaving 14 bases between the germline ends. Germline CDR1 MNHNY, CDR2 SVGAGI (reference sequence).

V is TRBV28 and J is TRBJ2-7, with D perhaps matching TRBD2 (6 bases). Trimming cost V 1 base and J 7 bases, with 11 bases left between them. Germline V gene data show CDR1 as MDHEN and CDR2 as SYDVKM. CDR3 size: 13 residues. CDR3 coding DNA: TGTGCCAGCAGTTTATCCCCAGGGAGGGAGCAGTACTTC. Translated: CASSLSPGREQYF. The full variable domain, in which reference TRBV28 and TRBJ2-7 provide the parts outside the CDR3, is DVKVTQSSRYLVKRTGEKVFLECVQDMDHENMFWYRQDPGLGLRLIYFSYDVKMKEKGDIPEGYSVSREKKERFSLILESASTNQTSMYLCASSLSPGREQYFGPGTRLTVT.

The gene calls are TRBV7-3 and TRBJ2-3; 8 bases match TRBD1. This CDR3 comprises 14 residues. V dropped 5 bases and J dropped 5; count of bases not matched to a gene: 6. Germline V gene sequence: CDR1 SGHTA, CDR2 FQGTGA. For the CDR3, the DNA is TGTGCCAGCAGCGATACAGGGGGAATAGATACGCAGTATTTT. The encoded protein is CASSDTGGIDTQYF.

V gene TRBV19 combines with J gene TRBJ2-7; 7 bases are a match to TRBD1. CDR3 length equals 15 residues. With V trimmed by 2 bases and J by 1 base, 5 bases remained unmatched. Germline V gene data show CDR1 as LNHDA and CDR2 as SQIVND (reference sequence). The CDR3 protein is CASSIRGGPSYEQYF. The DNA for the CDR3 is TGTGCCAGTAGTATAAGAGGGGGCCCATCCTACGAGCAGTACTTC.

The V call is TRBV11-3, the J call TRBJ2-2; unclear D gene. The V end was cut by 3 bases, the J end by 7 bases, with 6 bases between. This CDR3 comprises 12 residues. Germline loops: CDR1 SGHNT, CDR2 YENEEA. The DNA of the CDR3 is TGTGCCAGCAGCTTTGGGATCGGGGAGCTGTTTTTT. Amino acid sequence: CASSFGIGELFF.

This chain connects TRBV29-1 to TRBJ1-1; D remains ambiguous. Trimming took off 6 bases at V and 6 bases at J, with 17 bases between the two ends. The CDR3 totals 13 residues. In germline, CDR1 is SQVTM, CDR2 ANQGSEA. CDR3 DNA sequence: TGCAGCGTGGCGGAAGCGAGTCATGCTGAAGCTTTCTTT. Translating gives CSVAEASHAEAFF.

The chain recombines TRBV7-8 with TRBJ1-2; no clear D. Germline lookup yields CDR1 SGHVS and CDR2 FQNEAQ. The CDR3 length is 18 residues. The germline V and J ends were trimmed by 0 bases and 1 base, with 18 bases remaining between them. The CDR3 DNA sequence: TGTGCCAGCAGCTTAGCCAAATCGGGCAGACACTTTAACTATGGCTACACCTTC. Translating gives CASSLAKSGRHFNYGYTF.

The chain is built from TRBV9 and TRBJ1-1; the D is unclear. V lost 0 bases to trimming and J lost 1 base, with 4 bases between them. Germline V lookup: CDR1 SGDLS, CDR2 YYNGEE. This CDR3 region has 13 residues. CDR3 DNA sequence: TGTGCCAGCAGCGTAGCCCAGAACACTGAAGCTTTCTTT. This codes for CASSVAQNTEAFF.

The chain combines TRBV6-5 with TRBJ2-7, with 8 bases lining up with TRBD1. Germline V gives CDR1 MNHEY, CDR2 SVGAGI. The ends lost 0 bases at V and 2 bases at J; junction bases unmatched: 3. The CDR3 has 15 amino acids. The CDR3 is CASSYSGQVPYEQYF. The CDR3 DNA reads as TGTGCCAGCAGTTACTCGGGACAGGTACCCTACGAGCAGTACTTC.

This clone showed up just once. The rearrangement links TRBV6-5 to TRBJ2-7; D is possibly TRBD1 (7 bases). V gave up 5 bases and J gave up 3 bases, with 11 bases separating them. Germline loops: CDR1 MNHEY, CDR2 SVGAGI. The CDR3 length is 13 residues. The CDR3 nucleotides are TGTGCCAGCAGTGCGGGACAGAACTACGAGCAGTACTTC. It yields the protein CASSAGQNYEQYF.

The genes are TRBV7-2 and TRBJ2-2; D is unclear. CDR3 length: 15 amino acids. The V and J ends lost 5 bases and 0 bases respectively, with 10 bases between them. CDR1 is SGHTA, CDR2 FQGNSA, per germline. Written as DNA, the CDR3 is TGTGCCAGCAGCCTCGGACGGGCGAACACCGGGGAGCTGTTTTTT. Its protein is CASSLGRANTGELFF.

For the CDR3, the DNA is TGTGCCAGCTCACCAAGGGACAGGGTGAACTCAGCTTTCTTT. This encodes CASSPRDRVNSAFF. J is TRBJ1-1 and V is TRBV18; 9 positions agree with TRBD1. Germline CDR1 and CDR2: KGHSH and LQKENI. This CDR3 contains 14 residues. J was trimmed by 10 bases and V by 2 bases; bases with no gene match: 8. Combining the CDR3 with reference TRBV18 and TRBJ1-1 gives the whole variable domain NAGVMQNPRHLVRRRGQEARLRCSPMKGHSHVYWYRQLPEEGLKFMVYLQKENIIDESGMPKERFSAEFPKEGPSILRIQQVVRGDSAAYFCASSPRDRVNSAFFGQGTRLTVV.

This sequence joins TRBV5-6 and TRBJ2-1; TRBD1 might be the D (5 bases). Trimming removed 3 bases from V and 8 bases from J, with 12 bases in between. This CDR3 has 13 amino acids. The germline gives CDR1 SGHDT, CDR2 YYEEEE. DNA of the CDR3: TGTGCCAGCAGCTCACAGGCTGGTTATGAGCAGTTCTTC. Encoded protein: CASSSQAGYEQFF.

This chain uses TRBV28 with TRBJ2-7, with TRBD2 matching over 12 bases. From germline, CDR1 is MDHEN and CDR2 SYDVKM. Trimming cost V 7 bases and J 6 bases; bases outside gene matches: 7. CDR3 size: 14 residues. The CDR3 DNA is TGTGCCAGCAATCCTAGCGGGAGGGGTCTCGAGCAGTACTTC. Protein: CASNPSGRGLEQYF.

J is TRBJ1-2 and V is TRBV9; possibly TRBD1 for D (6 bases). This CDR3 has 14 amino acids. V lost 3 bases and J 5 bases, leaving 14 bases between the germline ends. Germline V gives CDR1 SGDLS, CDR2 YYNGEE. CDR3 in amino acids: CASSALQGRYGYTF. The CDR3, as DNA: TGTGCCAGCAGCGCTTTACAGGGTCGGTATGGCTACACCTTC.

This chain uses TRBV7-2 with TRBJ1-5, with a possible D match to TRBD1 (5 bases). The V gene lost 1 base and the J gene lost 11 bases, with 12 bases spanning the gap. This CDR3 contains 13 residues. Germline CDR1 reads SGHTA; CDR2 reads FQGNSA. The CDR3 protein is CASSLDWGEAQHF. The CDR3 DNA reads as TGTGCCAGCAGCTTAGATTGGGGGGAAGCCCAGCATTTT. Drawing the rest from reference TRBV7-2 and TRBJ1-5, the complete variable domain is GAGVSQSPSNKVTEKGKDVELRCDPISGHTALYWYRQSLGQGLEFLIYFQGNSAPDKSGLPSDRFSAERTGGSVSTLTIQRTQQEDSAVYLCASSLDWGEAQHFGDGTRLSIL.